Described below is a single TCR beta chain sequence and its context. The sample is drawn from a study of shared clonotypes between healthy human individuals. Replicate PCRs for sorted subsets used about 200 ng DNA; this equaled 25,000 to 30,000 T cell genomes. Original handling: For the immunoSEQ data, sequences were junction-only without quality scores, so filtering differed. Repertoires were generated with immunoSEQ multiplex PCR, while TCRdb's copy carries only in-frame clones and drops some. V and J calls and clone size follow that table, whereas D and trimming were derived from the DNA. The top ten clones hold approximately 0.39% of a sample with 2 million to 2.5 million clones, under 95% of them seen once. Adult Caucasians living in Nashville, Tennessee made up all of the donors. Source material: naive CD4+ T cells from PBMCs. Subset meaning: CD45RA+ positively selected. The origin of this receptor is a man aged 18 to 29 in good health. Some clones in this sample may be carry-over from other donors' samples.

The CDR3 DNA follows: TGTGCCAGCAGAGGCGGGAGCTCCGGTACGGGGAATGAGCAGTTCTTC. It codes for CASRGGSSGTGNEQFF. The chain carries TRBV28 and TRBJ2-1; 7 positions agree with TRBD2. Germline V gene data show CDR1 as MDHEN and CDR2 as SYDVKM. The J segment lost 7 bases and the V segment lost 6 bases, leaving 15 bases of the junction unmatched. The CDR3 length is 16 residues. The variable domain in full, completed from reference TRBV28 and TRBJ2-1, reads DVKVTQSSRYLVKRTGEKVFLECVQDMDHENMFWYRQDPGLGLRLIYFSYDVKMKEKGDIPEGYSVSREKKERFSLILESASTNQTSMYLCASRGGSSGTGNEQFFGPGTRLTVL.